This is a list of T cell receptor beta chains from one sample in a study of blood T cell repertoires in COVID-19. The table came from immunoSEQ multiplex PCR; TCRdb's copy has only in-frame clones and leaves some out. This table holds tens of thousands of clones, about 90% found once. Sequencing was carried out using peripheral blood. These receptors originate from a human donor in a cohort sampled during active COVID-19. The CDR3 runs from the conserved cysteine through the conserved F or W. The order of the fields is D gene, J gene, clone size, V gene, CDR3 protein, CDR3 DNA. A D gene is named only where the DNA matches it firmly. A row's size may be missing; if present it is once, few, many or a size class.

D gene: -; J gene: TRBJ2-1; clone size: once; V gene: TRBV7-2; CDR3 protein: CASSFGGGNEQFF; CDR3 DNA: TGTGCCAGCAGCTTCGGGGGTGGGAATGAGCAGTTCTTC
D gene: -; J gene: TRBJ2-6; clone size: -; V gene: TRBV11-2; CDR3 protein: CASTYFGAGLGSGANVLTF; CDR3 DNA: TGTGCCAGCACTTATTTCGGGGCGGGGTTGGGCTCTGGGGCCAACGTCCTGACTTTC
D gene: -; J gene: TRBJ2-4; clone size: -; V gene: TRBV5-4; CDR3 protein: CASSLDAAKNIQYF; CDR3 DNA: TGTGCCAGCAGCTTGGACGCGGCTAAAAACATTCAGTACTTC
D gene: TRBD1; J gene: TRBJ2-7; clone size: -; V gene: TRBV3-1/TRBV3-2; CDR3 protein: CASSQDLGGTGLSEQYF; CDR3 DNA: TGTGCCAGCAGCCAAGATCTTGGGGGGACAGGGCTCAGCGAGCAGTACTTC
D gene: TRBD2; J gene: TRBJ2-3; clone size: -; V gene: TRBV5-1; CDR3 protein: CASSWGLASGSPTDTQYF; CDR3 DNA: TGCGCCAGCAGCTGGGGGTTGGCTAGCGGGTCTCCCACAGATACGCAGTATTTT
D gene: TRBD1; J gene: TRBJ2-1; clone size: -; V gene: TRBV9; CDR3 protein: CASSEGAGRNEQFF; CDR3 DNA: TGTGCCAGCAGCGAGGGGGCAGGTAGGAATGAGCAGTTCTTC
D gene: TRBD1; J gene: TRBJ2-7; clone size: -; V gene: TRBV11-3; CDR3 protein: CASSSPGQGFDEQYF; CDR3 DNA: TGTGCCAGCAGCTCTCCGGGACAGGGGTTTGACGAGCAGTACTTC
D gene: -; J gene: TRBJ2-3; clone size: once; V gene: TRBV15; CDR3 protein: CATSPVGDSSTDTQYF; CDR3 DNA: TGTGCCACCAGCCCCGTCGGGGATTCTAGCACAGATACGCAGTATTTT
D gene: TRBD1; J gene: TRBJ2-3; clone size: -; V gene: TRBV6-1; CDR3 protein: CASSDTPQGAADTQYF; CDR3 DNA: TGTGCCAGCAGTGATACCCCCCAGGGGGCGGCAGATACGCAGTATTTT
D gene: TRBD1; J gene: TRBJ1-5; clone size: -; V gene: TRBV19; CDR3 protein: CATDPPGQGLYSNQPQHF; CDR3 DNA: TGTGCCACTGACCCACCTGGACAGGGCCTATATAGCAATCAGCCCCAGCATTTT
D gene: -; J gene: TRBJ2-7; clone size: few; V gene: TRBV19; CDR3 protein: CASSIGGLSYEQYF; CDR3 DNA: TGTGCCAGTAGTATCGGGGGGCTCTCCTACGAGCAGTACTTC
D gene: TRBD2; J gene: TRBJ2-1; clone size: -; V gene: TRBV27; CDR3 protein: CASSPPGLAGGPSSYNEQFF; CDR3 DNA: TGTGCCAGCAGTCCCCCCGGACTAGCGGGAGGGCCGAGCTCCTACAATGAGCAGTTCTTC
D gene: -; J gene: TRBJ2-6; clone size: once; V gene: TRBV6-1; CDR3 protein: CASSEGGSGANVLTF; CDR3 DNA: TGTGCCAGCAGTGAAGGAGGCTCTGGGGCCAACGTCCTGACTTTC
D gene: -; J gene: TRBJ2-3; clone size: -; V gene: TRBV20-1; CDR3 protein: CSASEGRGADTQYF; CDR3 DNA: TGCAGTGCTAGTGAGGGCAGGGGGGCAGATACGCAGTATTTT
D gene: -; J gene: TRBJ2-7; clone size: once; V gene: TRBV4-1; CDR3 protein: CASSQEGSSYEQYF; CDR3 DNA: TGCGCCAGCAGCCAAGAGGGGAGCTCCTACGAGCAGTACTTC
D gene: -; J gene: TRBJ1-1; clone size: -; V gene: TRBV12-3/TRBV12-4; CDR3 protein: CASSFRANTEAFF; CDR3 DNA: TGTGCCAGCAGTTTCAGGGCGAACACTGAAGCTTTCTTT
D gene: TRBD1; J gene: TRBJ1-5; clone size: -; V gene: TRBV7-8; CDR3 protein: CASSTATGNQPQHF; CDR3 DNA: TGTGCCAGCAGCACGGCGACAGGGAATCAGCCCCAGCATTTT
D gene: -; J gene: TRBJ2-5; clone size: -; V gene: TRBV5-1; CDR3 protein: CASRTLTEGARGETQYF; CDR3 DNA: TGCGCCAGCAGGACCCTAACGGAGGGGGCTCGTGGTGAGACCCAGTACTTC
D gene: TRBD1; J gene: TRBJ2-7; clone size: -; V gene: TRBV28; CDR3 protein: CASSAGTGGAYEQYF; CDR3 DNA: TGTGCCAGCAGTGCGGGGACAGGGGGCGCTTACGAGCAGTACTTC
D gene: TRBD2; J gene: TRBJ2-3; clone size: -; V gene: TRBV2; CDR3 protein: CATSPEREAGGTQYF; CDR3 DNA: TGTGCCACCTCCCCAGAGCGGGAGGCCGGGGGGACGCAGTATTTT
D gene: TRBD1; J gene: TRBJ2-7; clone size: -; V gene: TRBV19; CDR3 protein: CASSPWTGGKYEQYF; CDR3 DNA: TGTGCCAGTAGTCCGTGGACAGGGGGCAAATACGAGCAGTACTTC
D gene: -; J gene: TRBJ1-2; clone size: -; V gene: TRBV6-5; CDR3 protein: CASNFLGGGYTF; CDR3 DNA: TGTGCCAGCAACTTCCTCGGGGGTGGCTACACCTTC
D gene: -; J gene: TRBJ2-1; clone size: -; V gene: TRBV9; CDR3 protein: CASSMTPSSYNEQFF; CDR3 DNA: TGTGCCAGCAGCATGACCCCTAGCTCCTACAATGAGCAGTTCTTC
D gene: TRBD1; J gene: TRBJ2-7; clone size: -; V gene: TRBV29-1; CDR3 protein: CSVEGTGAYEQYF; CDR3 DNA: TGCAGCGTTGAAGGGACAGGGGCCTACGAGCAGTACTTC
D gene: -; J gene: TRBJ2-5; clone size: -; V gene: TRBV6-5; CDR3 protein: CASRLSGGRETQYF; CDR3 DNA: TGTGCCAGCCGCTTATCAGGAGGCCGGGAGACCCAGTACTTC
D gene: -; J gene: TRBJ2-1; clone size: -; V gene: TRBV5-4; CDR3 protein: CASSLASGWEQFF; CDR3 DNA: TGTGCCAGCAGCTTGGCCTCAGGGTGGGAGCAGTTCTTC
D gene: -; J gene: TRBJ2-7; clone size: -; V gene: TRBV5-5; CDR3 protein: CASSSRTEAYEQYF; CDR3 DNA: TGTGCCAGCAGCTCGAGGACAGAAGCCTACGAGCAGTACTTC
D gene: TRBD1; J gene: TRBJ2-7; clone size: -; V gene: TRBV27; CDR3 protein: CASSEGAGSYEQYF; CDR3 DNA: TGTGCCAGCAGTGAGGGGGCAGGGTCCTACGAGCAGTACTTC
D gene: -; J gene: TRBJ2-7; clone size: -; V gene: TRBV20-1; CDR3 protein: CSASDEQYF; CDR3 DNA: TGCAGTGCTTCGGACGAGCAGTACTTC
D gene: -; J gene: TRBJ1-2; clone size: -; V gene: TRBV4-3; CDR3 protein: CASSQDPTGNYGYTF; CDR3 DNA: TGCGCCAGCAGCCAAGACCCGACAGGAAACTATGGCTACACCTTC
D gene: TRBD1; J gene: TRBJ1-2; clone size: -; V gene: TRBV27; CDR3 protein: CASSLGTGYGYTF; CDR3 DNA: TGTGCCAGCAGTCTTGGGACAGGGTATGGCTACACCTTC
D gene: TRBD1; J gene: TRBJ1-2; clone size: few; V gene: TRBV27; CDR3 protein: CASSGTGAGYTF; CDR3 DNA: TGTGCCAGCAGTGGGACAGGGGCTGGCTACACCTTC
D gene: -; J gene: TRBJ2-1; clone size: -; V gene: TRBV7-9; CDR3 protein: CASSPAIAVEQFF; CDR3 DNA: TGTGCCAGCAGCCCAGCCATCGCGGTGGAGCAGTTCTTC
D gene: TRBD1; J gene: TRBJ1-6; clone size: -; V gene: TRBV6-1; CDR3 protein: CASSAGTGDLASYNSPLHF; CDR3 DNA: TGTGCCAGCAGTGCCGGGACAGGGGACCTCGCTTCCTATAATTCACCCCTCCACTTT
D gene: TRBD2; J gene: TRBJ2-7; clone size: -; V gene: TRBV5-1; CDR3 protein: CASSLGAGAYEQYF; CDR3 DNA: TGCGCCAGCAGCTTGGGGGCGGGGGCCTACGAGCAGTACTTC
D gene: -; J gene: TRBJ1-2; clone size: -; V gene: TRBV27; CDR3 protein: CASSDPRGLDGYTF; CDR3 DNA: TGTGCCAGCAGTGACCCCAGGGGTTTGGATGGCTACACCTTC
D gene: -; J gene: TRBJ2-7; clone size: -; V gene: TRBV14; CDR3 protein: CASREIGTPLYEQYF; CDR3 DNA: TGTGCCAGCAGGGAAATCGGGACACCACTCTACGAGCAGTACTTC
D gene: TRBD1; J gene: TRBJ1-6; clone size: -; V gene: TRBV7-2; CDR3 protein: CASSLGQGAALHF; CDR3 DNA: TGTGCCAGCAGCTTAGGGCAGGGGGCGGCCCTCCACTTT
D gene: TRBD1; J gene: TRBJ1-2; clone size: -; V gene: TRBV5-4; CDR3 protein: CASSLGSSGGNYGYTF; CDR3 DNA: TGTGCCAGCAGCTTGGGGTCGTCAGGGGGTAACTATGGCTACACCTTC
D gene: -; J gene: TRBJ2-7; clone size: -; V gene: TRBV10-2; CDR3 protein: CASSTAQGYEQYF; CDR3 DNA: TGCGCCAGCAGTACTGCCCAGGGTTACGAGCAGTACTTC
D gene: TRBD1; J gene: TRBJ2-7; clone size: -; V gene: TRBV7-6; CDR3 protein: CASSPSLQGDEQYF; CDR3 DNA: TGTGCCAGCAGCCCCAGTTTACAGGGGGACGAGCAGTACTTC
D gene: -; J gene: TRBJ2-7; clone size: -; V gene: TRBV9; CDR3 protein: CASSLGQLTYEQYF; CDR3 DNA: TGTGCCAGCAGCCTCGGACAGCTCACCTACGAGCAGTACTTC
D gene: TRBD2; J gene: TRBJ2-5; clone size: -; V gene: TRBV27; CDR3 protein: CASGATGTSVETQYF; CDR3 DNA: TGTGCCAGCGGGGCTACCGGGACTAGCGTGGAGACCCAGTACTTC
D gene: -; J gene: TRBJ1-4; clone size: -; V gene: TRBV5-1; CDR3 protein: CASSLVGSNEKLFF; CDR3 DNA: TGCGCCAGCAGCTTGGTAGGGAGTAATGAAAAACTGTTTTTT
D gene: -; J gene: TRBJ1-1; clone size: -; V gene: TRBV18; CDR3 protein: CASSPRGHNTEAFF; CDR3 DNA: TGTGCCAGCTCACCACGAGGCCATAACACTGAAGCTTTCTTT
D gene: TRBD2; J gene: TRBJ2-5; clone size: few; V gene: TRBV19; CDR3 protein: CASSLSTSGVETQYF; CDR3 DNA: TGTGCCAGTAGTCTCTCGACTAGCGGGGTAGAGACCCAGTACTTC
D gene: -; J gene: TRBJ2-7; clone size: -; V gene: TRBV5-6; CDR3 protein: CASSGAWALSYEQYF; CDR3 DNA: TGTGCCAGCAGCGGCGCCTGGGCGCTTTCCTACGAGCAGTACTTC
D gene: -; J gene: TRBJ1-2; clone size: once; V gene: TRBV9; CDR3 protein: CASSPSGGPYGYTF; CDR3 DNA: TGTGCCAGCAGCCCCTCGGGGGGGCCCTATGGCTACACCTTC
D gene: -; J gene: TRBJ2-3; clone size: -; V gene: TRBV5-1; CDR3 protein: CASSLEPAGTQYF; CDR3 DNA: TGCGCCAGCAGCTTGGAGCCAGCGGGTACGCAGTATTTT
D gene: TRBD1; J gene: TRBJ1-2; clone size: once; V gene: TRBV29-1; CDR3 protein: CSQDRVYGYTF; CDR3 DNA: TGCAGCCAAGACAGGGTCTATGGCTACACCTTC
D gene: -; J gene: TRBJ1-1; clone size: -; V gene: TRBV28; CDR3 protein: CASSPPRVPEAFF; CDR3 DNA: TGTGCCAGCAGTCCCCCGAGGGTCCCTGAAGCTTTCTTT
D gene: -; J gene: TRBJ2-7; clone size: -; V gene: TRBV7-9; CDR3 protein: CASSLGDSGTHEQYF; CDR3 DNA: TGTGCCAGCAGCTTAGGGGACTCAGGGACCCACGAGCAGTACTTC
D gene: TRBD1; J gene: TRBJ2-7; clone size: -; V gene: TRBV9; CDR3 protein: CASSVGDRGLPIYEQYF; CDR3 DNA: TGTGCCAGCAGCGTAGGGGACAGGGGTCTCCCCATATACGAGCAGTACTTC
D gene: -; J gene: TRBJ2-7; clone size: -; V gene: TRBV20-1; CDR3 protein: CSAGDLALSSYEQYF; CDR3 DNA: TGCAGTGCTGGTGACCTAGCGTTGAGCTCCTACGAGCAGTACTTC
D gene: -; J gene: TRBJ1-1; clone size: -; V gene: TRBV11-2; CDR3 protein: CASSLGGGVEAFF; CDR3 DNA: TGTGCCAGCAGCTTAGGCGGGGGCGTAGAAGCTTTCTTT
D gene: TRBD1; J gene: TRBJ1-1; clone size: few; V gene: TRBV5-1; CDR3 protein: CASTRTGEAFF; CDR3 DNA: TGCGCCAGCACCAGGACAGGTGAAGCTTTCTTT
D gene: -; J gene: TRBJ2-5; clone size: -; V gene: TRBV7-9; CDR3 protein: CASSLGALETQYF; CDR3 DNA: TGTGCCAGCAGCTTAGGAGCCCTAGAGACCCAGTACTTC
D gene: -; J gene: TRBJ1-5; clone size: -; V gene: TRBV5-5; CDR3 protein: CASSLLTQGRNQPQHF; CDR3 DNA: TGTGCCAGCAGCTTATTAACACAGGGACGCAATCAGCCCCAGCATTTT
D gene: TRBD2; J gene: TRBJ2-2; clone size: -; V gene: TRBV27; CDR3 protein: CASKRGGVNTGELFF; CDR3 DNA: TGTGCCAGCAAGCGGGGGGGCGTAAACACCGGGGAGCTGTTTTTT